The 13 T cell receptor beta chains below come from one sample, sequenced in a study of shared T cell receptors in the human thymus. TCRdb keeps only in-frame clones here, not all; method: immunoSEQ multiplex PCR. This table has about 660,000 clones, over 75% appearing once. These data also formed part of another study, on human thymus T cells.

Sequenced material: thymocytes. The receptors originated from a boy in the first two years of life with a congenital heart defect.

CDR3 DNA: TGTGCCAGCATCAAAACTGGGACAGGTGCTGTTAATGAGCAGTTCTTC. It yields the protein CASIKTGTGAVNEQFF. The gene calls are TRBV9 and TRBJ2-1, with 8 bases matching TRBD1. The V segment lost 6 bases and the J segment 7 bases; nucleotides outside the gene matches: 15. The CDR3 extends over 16 amino acids. Germline values: CDR1 SGDLS, CDR2 YYNGEE.

V is TRBV9 and J is TRBJ2-2; a weak D match, TRBD2 (6 bases). This CDR3 is built from 17 residues. V gave up 0 bases and J gave up 3 bases, with 15 bases separating them. CDR1 SGDLS and CDR2 YYNGEE come from the germline V gene. The chain's CDR3 is CASSVAQNGRDTGELFF. DNA of the CDR3: TGTGCCAGCAGCGTAGCACAGAACGGGAGAGACACCGGGGAGCTGTTTTTT.

CDR3 nucleotide sequence: TGTGCCAGCAGCCCCGGACAGGCTTCCTACGAGCAGTACTTC. Protein product: CASSPGQASYEQYF. J is TRBJ2-7 and V is TRBV4-2; 7 positions match TRBD1. The CDR3 runs 14 residues. With V trimmed by 4 bases and J by 1 base, 4 bases remained unmatched. From germline, CDR1 is LGHNA and CDR2 YNFKEQ.

CDR3 in DNA: TGTGCCAGTGGAGACTTTCCCTACGAGCAGTACTTC. Its protein is CASGDFPYEQYF. J is TRBJ2-7 and V is TRBV19; D remains unclear. Germline CDR1 reads LNHDA; CDR2 reads SQIVND (reference sequence). V lost 8 bases and J lost 2, with 10 bases in between. The CDR3 contains 12 residues.

As to this clone: Relative to the germline gene, one junction end is altered; a read error may explain this. This chain joins TRBV15 and TRBJ2-1, with TRBD2 matching over 7 bases. The V gene's germline CDR1 is LNHNV and CDR2 YYDKDF (reference sequence). The CDR3 runs 16 residues. In nucleotides, the CDR3 is TGTGCCACCAGCAGAACGCTAGCGGACTCCGACAATGAGCAGTTCTTC. Translation gives CATSRTLADSDNEQFF.

The V call is TRBV2, the J call TRBJ2-2; D ambiguous. CDR3 length: 12 residues. Trimming removed 5 bases at V and 7 bases at J, with 8 bases between. CDR1 SNHLY and CDR2 FYNNEI come from the germline V gene. CDR3 DNA: TGTGCCAGCAGTTTAGCTGTCGGGGAGCTGTTTTTT. Encoded protein: CASSLAVGELFF.

The chain recombines TRBV20-1 with TRBJ2-7; D is unclear. The CDR3 covers 10 residues. Per germline, CDR1 DFQATT and CDR2 SNEGSKA (reference sequence). Trimming stripped 5 bases from V and 7 bases from J, with 9 bases between. CDR3 sequence (DNA): TGCAGTGCTTTGAAGCTGGAGCAGTACTTC. It codes for CSALKLEQYF.

This chain connects TRBV19 to TRBJ1-2; D not certain. Trimming cost V 3 bases and J 4 bases, with 15 bases left between them. Germline V gene sequence: CDR1 LNHDA, CDR2 SQIVND (reference sequence). The CDR3 has 15 amino acids. The CDR3 protein is CASSMVRANPYGYTF. The DNA for the CDR3 is TGTGCCAGTAGTATGGTCCGCGCTAATCCCTATGGCTACACCTTC.

The rearrangement uses TRBV27 and TRBJ2-1; TRBD2 is a possible D gene (5 bases). Looked up from germline, CDR1 is MNHEY and CDR2 is SMNVEV (reference sequence). This CDR3 is built from 17 residues. With 0 bases removed from V and 8 bases from J, the gap between germline ends came to 20 bases. This chain's CDR3 is CASSLSHIARAGYEQFF. The CDR3 nucleotides read TGTGCCAGCAGTTTATCGCACATCGCGAGGGCGGGCTATGAGCAGTTCTTC.

This clone was detected only a few times. V and J are TRBV6-5 and TRBJ2-2; D remains ambiguous. CDR1 and CDR2 from the germline V gene are MNHEY and SVGAGI. V was pared by 5 bases and J by 3 bases, with 10 bases between. The CDR3 has 14 residues. DNA for the CDR3: TGTGCCAGCAGTGCAGACCGGGACACCGGGGAGCTGTTTTTT. Translating gives CASSADRDTGELFF.

The J gene is TRBJ2-7, the V gene TRBV15, with a weak D call TRBD1 (5 bases). The CDR3 consists of 14 residues. CDR1 LNHNV and CDR2 YYDKDF come from the germline V gene (reference sequence). V was cut by 1 base and J by 4 bases, with 11 bases left in between. The chain's CDR3 is CATSRAGKLYEQYF. Here the CDR3 DNA reads TGTGCCACCAGCAGAGCAGGGAAGCTATACGAGCAGTACTTC.

This sequence joins TRBV6-1 and TRBJ2-3, with D perhaps TRBD2 (6 bases). CDR3 length: 17 amino acids. CDR1 and CDR2 (germline): MNHNS, SASEGT. V lost 4 bases and J lost 1, with 18 bases in between. The CDR3 DNA follows: TGTGCCAGCAGTGTACCGGGACCAAGGAGGGGCACAGATACGCAGTATTTT. Translated, it gives CASSVPGPRRGTDTQYF.

The V and J genes are TRBV23-1 and TRBJ1-2; D is undetermined. TRBV23-1 belongs to the ORF category, with a function that is uncertain. The CDR3 has 17 amino acids. V gave up 0 bases and J gave up 0 bases, with 14 bases separating them. In DNA, the CDR3 is TGCGCCAGCAGTCAATCGGCTCCCCGGAGGGCTAACTATGGCTACACCTTC. It translates to CASSQSAPRRANYGYTF.